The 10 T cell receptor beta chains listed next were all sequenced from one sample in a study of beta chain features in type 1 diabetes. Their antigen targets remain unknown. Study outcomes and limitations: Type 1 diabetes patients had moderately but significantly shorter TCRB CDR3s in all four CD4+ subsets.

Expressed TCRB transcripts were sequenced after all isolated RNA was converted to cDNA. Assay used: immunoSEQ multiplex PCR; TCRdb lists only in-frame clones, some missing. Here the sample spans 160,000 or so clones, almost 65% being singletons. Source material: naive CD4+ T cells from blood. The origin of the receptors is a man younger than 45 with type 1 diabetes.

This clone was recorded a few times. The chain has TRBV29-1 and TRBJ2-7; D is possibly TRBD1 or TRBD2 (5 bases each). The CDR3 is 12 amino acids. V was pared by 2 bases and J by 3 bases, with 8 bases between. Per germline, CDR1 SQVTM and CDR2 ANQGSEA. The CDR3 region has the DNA TGCAGCGTTGAACAGGGAGACTACGAGCAGTACTTC. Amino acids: CSVEQGDYEQYF.

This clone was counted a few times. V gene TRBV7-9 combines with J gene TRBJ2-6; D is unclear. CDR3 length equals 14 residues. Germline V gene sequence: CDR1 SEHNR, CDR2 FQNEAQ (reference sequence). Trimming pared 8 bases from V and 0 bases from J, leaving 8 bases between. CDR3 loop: CASLHSSGANVLTF. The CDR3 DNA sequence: TGTGCCAGCCTTCACAGCTCTGGGGCCAACGTCCTGACTTTC.

The CDR3 here is CASSLFGTDNEQFF. As DNA, the CDR3 is TGTGCCAGCAGCTTATTCGGAACTGACAATGAGCAGTTCTTC. The chain recombines TRBV7-9 with TRBJ2-1; no clear D gene. CDR3 size: 14 residues. V was clipped by 2 bases and J by 5 bases, with 10 bases between them. CDR1 and CDR2 from the germline V gene are SEHNR and FQNEAQ (reference sequence).

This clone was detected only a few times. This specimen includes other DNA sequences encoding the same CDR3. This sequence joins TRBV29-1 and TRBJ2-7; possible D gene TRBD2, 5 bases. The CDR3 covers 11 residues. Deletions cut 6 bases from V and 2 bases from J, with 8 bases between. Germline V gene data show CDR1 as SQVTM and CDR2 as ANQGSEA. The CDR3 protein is CSVSGTYEQYF. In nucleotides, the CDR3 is TGCAGCGTGTCGGGAACCTACGAGCAGTACTTC.

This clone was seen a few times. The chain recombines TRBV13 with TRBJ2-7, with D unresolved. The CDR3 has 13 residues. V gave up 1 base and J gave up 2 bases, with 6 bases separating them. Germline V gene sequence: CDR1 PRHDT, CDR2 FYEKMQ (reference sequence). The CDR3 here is CASSLEQTYEQYF. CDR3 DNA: TGTGCCAGCAGCTTAGAACAGACCTACGAGCAGTACTTC.

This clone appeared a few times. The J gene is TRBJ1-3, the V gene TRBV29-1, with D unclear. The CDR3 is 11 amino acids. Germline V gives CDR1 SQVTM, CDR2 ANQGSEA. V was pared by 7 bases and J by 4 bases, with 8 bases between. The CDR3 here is CSAALGNTIYF. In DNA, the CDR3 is TGCAGCGCAGCCCTGGGAAACACCATATATTTT.

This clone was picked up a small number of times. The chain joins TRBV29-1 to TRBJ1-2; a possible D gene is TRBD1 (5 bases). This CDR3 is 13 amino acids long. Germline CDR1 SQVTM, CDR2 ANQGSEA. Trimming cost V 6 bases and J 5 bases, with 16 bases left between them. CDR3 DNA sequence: TGCAGCGTAACGGACAAGGAGGGGTATGGCTACACCTTC. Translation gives CSVTDKEGYGYTF.

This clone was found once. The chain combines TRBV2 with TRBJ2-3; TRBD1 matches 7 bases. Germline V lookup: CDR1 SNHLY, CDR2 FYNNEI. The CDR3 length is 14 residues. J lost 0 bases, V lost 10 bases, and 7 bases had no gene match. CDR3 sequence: CATQRDSSTDTQYF. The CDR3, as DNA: TGTGCCACCCAACGGGACAGTAGCACAGATACGCAGTATTTT.

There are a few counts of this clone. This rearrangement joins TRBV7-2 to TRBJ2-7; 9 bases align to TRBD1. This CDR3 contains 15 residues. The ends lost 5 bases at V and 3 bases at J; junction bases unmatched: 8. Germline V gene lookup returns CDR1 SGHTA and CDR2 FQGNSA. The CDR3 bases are TGTGCCAGCAGCCCCGGCGGGACAGGGATCTACGAGCAGTACTTC. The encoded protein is CASSPGGTGIYEQYF.

The CDR3 DNA follows: TGCGCCAGCGATAGGACAGGTAGTGAGACCCAGTACTTC. Translation: CASDRTGSETQYF. The rearrangement links TRBV5-1 to TRBJ2-5, with 7 bases that match TRBD1. The CDR3 is made up of 13 amino acids. Germline values: CDR1 SGHRS, CDR2 YFSETQ. V gave up 7 bases and J gave up 5 bases; unmatched junction bases: 8.